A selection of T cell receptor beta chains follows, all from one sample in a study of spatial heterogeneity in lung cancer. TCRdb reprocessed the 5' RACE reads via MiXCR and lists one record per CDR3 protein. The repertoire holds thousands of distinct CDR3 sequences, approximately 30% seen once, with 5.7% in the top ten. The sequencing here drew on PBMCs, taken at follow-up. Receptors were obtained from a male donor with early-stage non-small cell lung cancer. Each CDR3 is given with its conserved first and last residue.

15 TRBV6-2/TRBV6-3 CASSLGRISYNEQFF
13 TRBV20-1 CSASGTAGYEQYF
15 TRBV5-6 CASSLVRPLRNTQYF
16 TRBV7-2 CASSSRTGAYQETQYF
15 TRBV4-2 CASSERTSGSYEQYF
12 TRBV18 CASSIQGDGYTF
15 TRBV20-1 CSAVREGSSVYGYTF
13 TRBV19 CASMGRGPYEQYF
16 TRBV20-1 CSARDPRTGAGNTIYF
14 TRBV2 CASSDPSGSYEQYF
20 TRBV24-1 CATSDLRPDGTSGIYNEQFF
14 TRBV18 CASSPTNLGYEQYF
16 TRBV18 CASSPPAGGLFNEQFF
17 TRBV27 CASTEAGGPYTTGELFF
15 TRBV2 CASSEAQGFKETQYF
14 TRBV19 CASQQGVVHQPQHF
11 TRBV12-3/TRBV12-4 CASSSLYGYTF
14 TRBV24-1 CATSDEADSYEQYF
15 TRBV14 CASSRQSPHTGELFF
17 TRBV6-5 CASRLTGSPSGANVLTF
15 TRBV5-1 CASSSGLTTVNEQFF
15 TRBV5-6 CASSAGQGPQETQYF
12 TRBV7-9 CASSLGYGELFF
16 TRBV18 CASSPPWDRVNNEQFF
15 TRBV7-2 CASSLAETGFYEQYF
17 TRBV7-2 CASSLQAGTGTEETQYF
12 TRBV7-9 CASDYQGETQYF
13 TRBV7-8 CASSLGRAEEAFF